This T cell receptor (beta chain) was identified in a study of neurological immune-mediated disorders (dated by TCRdb to between 2017 and 2020). Describing the broader study: Among the approximately 35 multiple sclerosis patients, about 30 had relapsing-remitting MS and 3 had secondary progressive MS. Peripheral blood TCR-beta repertoires from HTLV-I-associated myelopathy (HAM/TSP) patients, multiple sclerosis patients and healthy controls were compared by UMI-based sequencing. The 106 TCR-beta libraries covered PBMC samples along with longitudinal samples, technical triplicates, and paired sorted CD4+ and CD8+ T-cell subsets. Of the 65 to 70 subjects in the cohort, some 14 were HAM/TSP patients, about 34 were multiple sclerosis patients, and around 20 were healthy controls.

Unsorted PBMC libraries were generated from 2 million PBMCs stored in RNAlater at -80 °C until RNA extraction. The multiple sclerosis patients were enrolled in a US clinical protocol that evaluated disease progression with magnetic resonance imaging. Peripheral blood underwent Ficoll-Hypaque density gradient centrifugation to isolate PBMCs, which were then cryopreserved in liquid nitrogen. cDNA was synthesized by template-switch 5'RACE using a primer with a 10-nucleotide random unique molecular identifier that tagged each TCR transcript. Every sequencing run yielded over 160 million TCR-beta sequences covering 15-18 subjects. The RNeasy kit was used to extract total RNA. The KAPA Real-time Library Amplification kit was used to amplify TCR-beta VDJ regions with primers for the TCR constant region and the 5'RACE anchor. Sample indexes and Illumina adaptors were added in a first PCR, and a second PCR then increased library yield. The roughly 650 bp TCR product was size-selected on a 2% E-gel SizeSelection system after Ampure bead purification. Before pooling, library quality was checked on a Bioanalyzer, concentration was measured with Qubit, and libraries were quantified with the Kapa Library Quantification kit. An Illumina HiSeq 2500 sequenced the libraries paired-end 2 x 150 bp. To increase sequence diversity, about 25-30% phiX was spiked into each library pool. The published analysis was carried out like this. The UMI-based MiGEC pipeline processed quality-filtered reads and removed over 80% of raw TCR sequences during error correction. IMGT germline references were used for aligning VDJ genes, and each clonotype was defined as a unique CDR3 amino acid sequence together with its V-J genes. VDJtools evaluated clonal expansion, Shannon diversity and CDR3 relatedness (CalcPairwiseDistances, ClusterSamples); CLCbio workbench built phylogenetic trees. Using coefficient-of-variation modelling across technical triplicates, the study counted a clone as expanded if it had at least 8 unique UMIs. TCRdb reanalyzed the raw reads on its own, using fastp at Q25 for trimming and MiXCR for clone calling, and kept in-frame beta chains. All rows with the same CDR3 protein become a single entry with the most common DNA and genes. The authors' filters were not applied to this entry. This sample lists approximately 48,000 distinct CDR3 sequences; roughly 3.2% were detected once. Of the sample, over 12% is held by the ten largest clones.

Inclusive of the bounding cysteine and phenylalanine, the CDR3 is 13 residues long. Kept here is only the CDR3 DNA, which spans 39 bases and is read in frame from base 1. Deletion took 6 bases off V and 0 bases off J, with a span of 6 bases between the germline ends. The research as a whole found: No identical CDR3 amino acid sequences were shared among expanded clones across subjects, suggesting private TCR-beta repertoires in all groups. Phylogenetic analysis grouped repertoires from 18 of 34 MS patients into a cluster of related CDR3 sequences, suggesting a possible repertoire-level signature. The MS cluster showed no association with clinical or MRI features, and the authors stated that larger cohorts are needed. TCR clonal expansion was greatest in HAM/TSP patients and smallest in MS patients, who ranked below even healthy controls.

This clonotype was detected ten times or more. Its antigen specificity is not known. Per-base qualities were not stored, and no clone one base away is much larger. Sequencing was performed on PBMCs. The receptor comes from a woman between 50 and 59 years old with multiple sclerosis. The sequence links TRBV12-3 or TRBV12-4 to TRBJ1-3; the D gene remains uncertain. The DNA is TGTGCCAGCAGCATCCCCTCTGGAAACACCATATATTTT. It specifies CASSIPSGNTIYF.